This T cell receptor beta chain was retrieved from a study of blood T cell repertoires in COVID-19. CDR1 and CDR2 from the germline V gene are SGDLS and YYNGEE. CDR3 length equals 14 residues. Trimming pared 2 bases from V and 5 bases from J, leaving 8 bases between. Original handling: Amplification of reference gene primers provided the estimated nucleated cell counts. Produced via immunoSEQ multiplex PCR; TCRdb's table is partial and in-frame only. D and trimming were read from the DNA, whereas the V and J calls and clone size are those reported in that table. The sample holds 300,000 or so clones, roughly 87% seen once.

The chain has TRBV9 and TRBJ1-6; unclear D gene. The sequence was obtained from a woman younger than 45 who had recovered from COVID-19. Sequences were obtained from PBMCs or T cells enriched from blood (not recorded which). CDR3 amino acids: CASSVESHNSPLHF. Written as DNA, the CDR3 is TGTGCCAGCAGCGTGGAGTCCCATAATTCACCCCTCCACTTT.